These T cell receptor beta chains were read from a single sample in a study of blood T cell repertoires in COVID-19. Some clones are missing from TCRdb's copy, which holds only in-frame ones; the method was immunoSEQ multiplex PCR. Of 30,000 to 35,000 clones listed, roughly 85% are singletons. Sample: peripheral blood. All receptors derive from a human donor with acute or convalescent COVID-19. The donor label of this sample is uncertain. The CDR3 runs from the conserved cysteine through the conserved F or W. D genes are given only for firm matches. The size field is filled for only some rows; it gives once, few, many or a size class.

CDR3aa: CSVGAGGDYGYTF
CDR3nt: TGCAGCGTTGGTGCGGGGGGCGACTATGGCTACACCTTC
j_gene: TRBJ1-2
v_gene: TRBV29-1
d_gene: -
abundance: -

CDR3aa: CASSPRAGKDNEQFF
CDR3nt: TGTGCCAGCAGCCCGAGGGCAGGAAAGGATAATGAGCAGTTCTTC
j_gene: TRBJ2-1
v_gene: TRBV11-2
d_gene: -
abundance: -

CDR3aa: CASSIGGSLLAGGPDTQYF
CDR3nt: TGTGCCAGTAGTATTGGGGGATCACTATTAGCGGGGGGCCCAGATACGCAGTATTTT
j_gene: TRBJ2-3
v_gene: TRBV19
d_gene: TRBD2
abundance: -

CDR3aa: CASSLRLVTYDGYTF
CDR3nt: TGTGCCAGCTCACTCCGACTTGTTACTTACGATGGCTACACCTTC
j_gene: TRBJ1-2
v_gene: TRBV18
d_gene: -
abundance: -

CDR3aa: CASSPGQGAWDSPLHF
CDR3nt: TGTGCCAGCAGTCCGGGACAGGGGGCTTGGGATTCACCCCTCCACTTT
j_gene: TRBJ1-6
v_gene: TRBV5-6
d_gene: TRBD1
abundance: few

CDR3aa: CASSFLQGVVINEQFF
CDR3nt: TGTGCCAGTAGTTTCCTCCAGGGGGTCGTAATCAATGAGCAGTTCTTC
j_gene: TRBJ2-1
v_gene: TRBV19
d_gene: TRBD1
abundance: -

CDR3aa: CASSLGTGGIRDSPLHF
CDR3nt: TGTGCCAGCAGTTTAGGGACAGGGGGGATCCGGGATTCACCCCTCCACTTT
j_gene: TRBJ1-6
v_gene: TRBV28
d_gene: TRBD1
abundance: -

CDR3aa: CASSGSGTNNQPQHF
CDR3nt: TGTGCCAGTAGTGGATCCGGGACAAATAATCAGCCCCAGCATTTT
j_gene: TRBJ1-5
v_gene: TRBV19
d_gene: -
abundance: once

CDR3aa: CSVAGLGEQYF
CDR3nt: TGCAGTGTGGCGGGCCTCGGGGAGCAGTACTTC
j_gene: TRBJ2-7
v_gene: TRBV20-1
d_gene: -
abundance: -

CDR3aa: CASSQVAGSGYTF
CDR3nt: TGTGCCAGCAGCCAAGTTGCCGGGAGTGGCTACACCTTC
j_gene: TRBJ1-2
v_gene: TRBV4-2
d_gene: -
abundance: -

CDR3aa: CAWSKGGGRRDTQYF
CDR3nt: TGTGCCTGGTCCAAGGGGGGGGGTAGAAGGGATACGCAGTATTTT
j_gene: TRBJ2-3
v_gene: TRBV30
d_gene: -
abundance: -

CDR3aa: CASSLQQGLSTDTQYF
CDR3nt: TGCGCCAGCAGCCTACAACAGGGTCTGAGCACAGATACGCAGTATTTT
j_gene: TRBJ2-3
v_gene: TRBV5-1
d_gene: -
abundance: -

CDR3aa: CASSPRSQITDTQYF
CDR3nt: TGTGCCAGCAGCCCCAGATCCCAGATCACAGATACGCAGTATTTT
j_gene: TRBJ2-3
v_gene: TRBV4-2
d_gene: -
abundance: -

CDR3aa: CASSQETSGGYNEQFF
CDR3nt: TGCGCCAGCAGCCAGGAGACTAGCGGGGGTTACAATGAGCAGTTCTTC
j_gene: TRBJ2-1
v_gene: TRBV4-3
d_gene: TRBD2
abundance: -

CDR3aa: CASSYSGYPLEGEAFF
CDR3nt: TGTGCCAGCAGTTACTCCGGGTACCCCTTGGAGGGAGAAGCTTTCTTT
j_gene: TRBJ1-1
v_gene: TRBV6-5
d_gene: -
abundance: -

CDR3aa: CASSLDTGNTIYF
CDR3nt: TGTGCCAGCAGCCTCGACACCGGAAACACCATATATTTT
j_gene: TRBJ1-3
v_gene: TRBV13
d_gene: -
abundance: -

CDR3aa: CASSLGSTGRGYGYTF
CDR3nt: TGTGCCAGCAGCTTGGGATCGACAGGGCGAGGGTATGGCTACACCTTC
j_gene: TRBJ1-2
v_gene: TRBV5-4
d_gene: TRBD1
abundance: -

CDR3aa: CASSEANLNEQFF
CDR3nt: TGTGCCAGCAGTGAAGCTAACCTAAATGAGCAGTTCTTC
j_gene: TRBJ2-1
v_gene: TRBV6-1
d_gene: -
abundance: -

CDR3aa: CATSRDPRRAGGEQYF
CDR3nt: TGTGCCACCAGCAGAGATCCGCGCAGGGCGGGAGGCGAGCAGTACTTC
j_gene: TRBJ2-7
v_gene: TRBV15
d_gene: TRBD2
abundance: -

CDR3aa: CASSPEGYGGNTEAFF
CDR3nt: TGTGCCAGCAGCCCTGAAGGGTACGGGGGGAACACTGAAGCTTTCTTT
j_gene: TRBJ1-1
v_gene: TRBV11-2
d_gene: -
abundance: -

CDR3aa: CASSLDSHSNQPQHF
CDR3nt: TGCGCCAGCAGCTTGGACAGCCATAGCAATCAGCCCCAGCATTTT
j_gene: TRBJ1-5
v_gene: TRBV5-1
d_gene: -
abundance: -

CDR3aa: CASSYFSTGGYGYTF
CDR3nt: TGTGCCAGCAGTTACTTTAGTACAGGGGGCTATGGCTACACCTTC
j_gene: TRBJ1-2
v_gene: TRBV6-5
d_gene: TRBD1
abundance: -

CDR3aa: CAWHRGGAEAFF
CDR3nt: TGTGCCTGGCATCGAGGGGGAGCTGAAGCTTTCTTT
j_gene: TRBJ1-1
v_gene: TRBV30
d_gene: -
abundance: -

CDR3aa: CASSVEAGPDTEAFF
CDR3nt: TGTGCCAGCAGCGTAGAGGCAGGGCCGGACACTGAAGCTTTCTTT
j_gene: TRBJ1-1
v_gene: TRBV9
d_gene: -
abundance: few

CDR3aa: CASSTADTTGYTF
CDR3nt: TGTGCCAGCAGCACGGCGGACACTACTGGCTACACCTTC
j_gene: TRBJ1-2
v_gene: TRBV7-3
d_gene: -
abundance: -

CDR3aa: CASRPWDSGNSPLHF
CDR3nt: TGTGCCAGCAGACCCTGGGACAGTGGGAATTCACCCCTCCACTTT
j_gene: TRBJ1-6
v_gene: TRBV28
d_gene: TRBD1
abundance: -

CDR3aa: CASSARGDGGYTF
CDR3nt: TGTGCCAGCAGCGCCCGGGGGGACGGTGGCTACACCTTC
j_gene: TRBJ1-2
v_gene: TRBV3-1/TRBV3-2
d_gene: -
abundance: -

CDR3aa: CAWTHRSLTYEQYF
CDR3nt: TGTGCCTGGACCCACAGGTCCCTTACCTACGAGCAGTACTTC
j_gene: TRBJ2-7
v_gene: TRBV30
d_gene: -
abundance: once

CDR3aa: CAISDQKGVAYRQFF
CDR3nt: TGTGCCATCAGTGACCAAAAAGGGGTCGCTTATCGGCAGTTCTTC
j_gene: TRBJ2-1
v_gene: TRBV10-3
d_gene: -
abundance: -

CDR3aa: CASSSGQGQETQYF
CDR3nt: TGTGCCAGCAGCTCCGGACAGGGGCAAGAGACCCAGTACTTC
j_gene: TRBJ2-5
v_gene: TRBV7-3
d_gene: TRBD1
abundance: -

CDR3aa: CASSGIKRLRGLNTIYF
CDR3nt: TGTGCCAGCAGCGGAATAAAACGGCTTAGGGGATTAAACACCATATATTTT
j_gene: TRBJ1-3
v_gene: TRBV11-2
d_gene: -
abundance: -

CDR3aa: CASSLTNAGVARSYEQYF
CDR3nt: TGTGCCAGCAGTTTAACAAATGCAGGGGTGGCCAGGTCCTACGAGCAGTACTTC
j_gene: TRBJ2-7
v_gene: TRBV27
d_gene: -
abundance: -

CDR3aa: CASSLVGTSISGEQFF
CDR3nt: TGTGCCAGCAGCTTAGTCGGGACTTCTATTAGTGGTGAGCAGTTCTTC
j_gene: TRBJ2-1
v_gene: TRBV7-2
d_gene: -
abundance: once

CDR3aa: CASLRGGAGDEQFF
CDR3nt: TGTGCCAGTTTGAGGGGGGGGGCAGGCGATGAGCAGTTCTTC
j_gene: TRBJ2-1
v_gene: TRBV6-5
d_gene: -
abundance: -

CDR3aa: CAWSFGTGSSGANVLTF
CDR3nt: TGTGCCTGGAGTTTCGGGACAGGGAGCTCTGGGGCCAACGTCCTGACTTTC
j_gene: TRBJ2-6
v_gene: TRBV30
d_gene: TRBD1
abundance: -

CDR3aa: CASRVRLTGDTEAFF
CDR3nt: TGTGCCAGCAGGGTCCGGTTAACAGGGGACACTGAAGCTTTCTTT
j_gene: TRBJ1-1
v_gene: TRBV28
d_gene: TRBD1
abundance: few

CDR3aa: CASKERGVTDTQYF
CDR3nt: TGTGCCAGTAAAGAGCGGGGGGTCACAGATACGCAGTATTTT
j_gene: TRBJ2-3
v_gene: TRBV19
d_gene: TRBD2
abundance: -

CDR3aa: CATLPGQGRDTQYF
CDR3nt: TGTGCCACCCTTCCGGGACAGGGTAGGGATACGCAGTATTTT
j_gene: TRBJ2-3
v_gene: TRBV2
d_gene: TRBD1
abundance: -

CDR3aa: CASSPQGAPSSYEQYF
CDR3nt: TGTGCCAGCAGCCCACAGGGGGCCCCAAGCTCCTACGAGCAGTACTTC
j_gene: TRBJ2-7
v_gene: TRBV7-9
d_gene: TRBD1
abundance: -

CDR3aa: CSVEGGVSGNTIYF
CDR3nt: TGCAGCGTTGAAGGGGGGGTATCTGGAAACACCATATATTTT
j_gene: TRBJ1-3
v_gene: TRBV29-1
d_gene: -
abundance: -

CDR3aa: CASRVTSGQYNEQFF
CDR3nt: TGTGCCAGCAGGGTCACTAGCGGGCAATACAATGAGCAGTTCTTC
j_gene: TRBJ2-1
v_gene: TRBV7-2
d_gene: TRBD2
abundance: once

CDR3aa: CAHSSGDLNTEAFF
CDR3nt: TGTGCCCATTCTTCAGGGGATCTGAACACTGAAGCTTTCTTT
j_gene: TRBJ1-1
v_gene: TRBV19
d_gene: -
abundance: -

CDR3aa: CASSYSIGAGGTEQYF
CDR3nt: TGTGCCAGCAGTTACTCGATTGGTGCCGGGGGTACCGAGCAGTACTTC
j_gene: TRBJ2-7
v_gene: TRBV6-5
d_gene: -
abundance: -

CDR3aa: CASRRLAEKTF
CDR3nt: TGTGCCAGCAGGCGACTAGCTGAAAAAACTTTT
j_gene: TRBJ2-3
v_gene: TRBV12-3/TRBV12-4
d_gene: TRBD2
abundance: -

CDR3aa: CASSSQGTEAFF
CDR3nt: TGTGCCAGCAGTTCCCAGGGGACTGAAGCTTTCTTT
j_gene: TRBJ1-1
v_gene: TRBV27
d_gene: -
abundance: -

CDR3aa: CSVDRGPGELFF
CDR3nt: TGCAGCGTTGATAGGGGCCCCGGGGAGCTGTTTTTT
j_gene: TRBJ2-2
v_gene: TRBV29-1
d_gene: -
abundance: -

CDR3aa: CASSFLSGLEGTQYF
CDR3nt: TGTGCCAGCAGCTTTCTCTCCGGTCTCGAGGGGACCCAGTACTTC
j_gene: TRBJ2-5
v_gene: TRBV7-9
d_gene: -
abundance: once

CDR3aa: CASSPGGPLHF
CDR3nt: TGTGCCAGCTCACCAGGTGGCCCCCTCCACTTT
j_gene: TRBJ1-6
v_gene: TRBV18
d_gene: -
abundance: -

CDR3aa: CASSLVGGSTEAFF
CDR3nt: TGCGCCAGCAGCTTGGTCGGGGGAAGCACTGAAGCTTTCTTT
j_gene: TRBJ1-1
v_gene: TRBV5-1
d_gene: -
abundance: -

CDR3aa: CASSSGTMQETQYF
CDR3nt: TGTGCCAGCAGCTCGGGGACAATGCAAGAGACCCAGTACTTC
j_gene: TRBJ2-5
v_gene: TRBV7-2
d_gene: -
abundance: -

CDR3aa: CASSRGQGGPPLHF
CDR3nt: TGTGCCAGCAGCCGGGGACAGGGCGGTCCACCCCTCCACTTT
j_gene: TRBJ1-6
v_gene: TRBV6-6
d_gene: TRBD1
abundance: few

CDR3aa: CASSGPGSPLHF
CDR3nt: TGTGCCAGTAGTGGTCCGGGGTCACCCCTCCACTTT
j_gene: TRBJ1-6
v_gene: TRBV19
d_gene: -
abundance: -

CDR3aa: CSVQRTSGSPREGTQYF
CDR3nt: TGCAGCGTCCAACGGACTAGCGGGAGCCCCAGGGAGGGGACCCAGTACTTC
j_gene: TRBJ2-5
v_gene: TRBV29-1
d_gene: TRBD2
abundance: -

CDR3aa: CASSPARLTTDTQYF
CDR3nt: TGTGCCAGTAGTCCCGCGAGACTCACCACAGATACGCAGTATTTT
j_gene: TRBJ2-3
v_gene: TRBV19
d_gene: -
abundance: -

CDR3aa: CASSPSGSYEQYF
CDR3nt: TGTGCCAGCTCACCTAGCGGATCCTACGAGCAGTACTTC
j_gene: TRBJ2-7
v_gene: TRBV18
d_gene: -
abundance: once

CDR3aa: CASSPRQDPNTEAFF
CDR3nt: TGTGCCAGCTCACCGCGACAGGACCCGAACACTGAAGCTTTCTTT
j_gene: TRBJ1-1
v_gene: TRBV18
d_gene: -
abundance: -

CDR3aa: CAWSVETSGVNEQFF
CDR3nt: TGTGCCTGGAGTGTTGAGACTAGCGGGGTCAATGAGCAGTTCTTC
j_gene: TRBJ2-1
v_gene: TRBV30
d_gene: TRBD2
abundance: -

CDR3aa: CASSYQGNTDTQYF
CDR3nt: TGTGCCAGCAGTTACCAGGGGAACACAGATACGCAGTATTTT
j_gene: TRBJ2-3
v_gene: TRBV6-6
d_gene: -
abundance: -

CDR3aa: CASSATRDTGGEQYF
CDR3nt: TGTGCCAGCAGCGCCACCCGGGACACGGGGGGCGAGCAGTACTTC
j_gene: TRBJ2-7
v_gene: TRBV11-2
d_gene: -
abundance: -

CDR3aa: CASSPSRQGAAIGGYTF
CDR3nt: TGTGCCAGCTCACCCTCGCGACAGGGAGCGGCTATAGGCGGCTACACCTTC
j_gene: TRBJ1-2
v_gene: TRBV18
d_gene: TRBD1
abundance: -